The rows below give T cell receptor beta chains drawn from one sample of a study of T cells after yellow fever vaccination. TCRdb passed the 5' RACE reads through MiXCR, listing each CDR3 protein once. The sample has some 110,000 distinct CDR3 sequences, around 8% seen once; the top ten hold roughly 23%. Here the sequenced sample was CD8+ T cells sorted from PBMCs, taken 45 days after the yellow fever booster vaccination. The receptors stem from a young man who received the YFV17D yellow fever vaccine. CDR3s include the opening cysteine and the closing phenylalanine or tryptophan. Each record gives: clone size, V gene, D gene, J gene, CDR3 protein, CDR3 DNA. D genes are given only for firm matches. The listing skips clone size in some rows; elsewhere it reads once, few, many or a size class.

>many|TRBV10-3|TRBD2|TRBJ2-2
CAISETSGSHGELFF
TGTGCCATCAGTGAGACTAGCGGGAGTCACGGGGAGCTGTTTTTT
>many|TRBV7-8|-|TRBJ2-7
CASRLQPTGSPHEQYF
TGTGCCAGCAGACTACAACCGACAGGATCCCCCCACGAGCAGTACTTC
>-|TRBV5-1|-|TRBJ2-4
CASSSDRQDGLAKNIQYF
TGCGCCAGCAGCTCGGACCGACAGGACGGTCTAGCCAAAAACATTCAGTACTTC
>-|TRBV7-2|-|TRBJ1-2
CASSIGEGNTDDYTF
TGTGCCAGCAGCATCGGGGAGGGAAATACGGATGACTACACCTTC
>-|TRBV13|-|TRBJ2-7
CASSLTPKAYEQYF
TGTGCCAGCAGCTTGACTCCTAAGGCCTACGAGCAGTACTTC
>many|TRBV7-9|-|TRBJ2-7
CASSLGGYYEQYF
TGTGCCAGCAGCTTAGGTGGATATTACGAGCAGTACTTC
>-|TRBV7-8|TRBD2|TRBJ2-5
CASSLDLAGVEETQYF
TGTGCCAGCAGCTTAGATCTAGCGGGAGTGGAAGAGACCCAGTACTTC
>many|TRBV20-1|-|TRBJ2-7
CSARGWGPSYEQYF
TGCAGTGCTAGGGGGTGGGGGCCGTCCTACGAGCAGTACTTC
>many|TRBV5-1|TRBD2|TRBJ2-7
CASRYAGGNEQYF
TGCGCCAGCAGGTATGCGGGAGGGAACGAGCAGTACTTC
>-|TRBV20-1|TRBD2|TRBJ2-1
CSAVPRLAAVPYNEQFF
TGCAGTGCTGTACCCCGTCTAGCGGCAGTGCCCTACAATGAGCAGTTCTTC
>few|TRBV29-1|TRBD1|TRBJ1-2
CSVGDREDLYGYTF
TGCAGCGTTGGGGACAGGGAAGACCTCTATGGCTACACCTTC
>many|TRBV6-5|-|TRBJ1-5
CASSYRSMGDLNQPQHF
TGTGCCAGCAGTTACAGAAGCATGGGGGATCTTAATCAGCCCCAGCATTTT
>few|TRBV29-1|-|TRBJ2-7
CSVDWGGNEQYF
TGCAGCGTTGATTGGGGGGGCAACGAGCAGTACTTC
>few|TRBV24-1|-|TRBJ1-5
CATSDLMVARRPQHF
TGTGCCACCAGTGATTTGATGGTCGCGAGGCGGCCCCAGCATTTT
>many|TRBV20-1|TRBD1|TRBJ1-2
CSAPRDRDYGYTF
TGCAGTGCCCCTAGGGACAGGGACTATGGCTACACCTTC
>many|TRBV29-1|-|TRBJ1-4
CSVDAGYGPTNEKLFF
TGCAGCGTTGACGCAGGGTATGGGCCAACTAATGAAAAACTGTTTTTT
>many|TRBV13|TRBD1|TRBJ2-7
CASSYGTGGSYEQYF
TGTGCCAGCAGCTACGGGACAGGGGGTTCCTACGAGCAGTACTTC
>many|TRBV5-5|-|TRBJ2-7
CASSWDGSYEQYF
TGTGCCAGCAGCTGGGACGGAAGCTACGAGCAGTACTTC
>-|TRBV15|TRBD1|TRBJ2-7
CATSRDRRGQGLYEQYF
TGTGCCACCAGCAGAGATCGAAGGGGACAGGGTCTCTACGAGCAGTACTTC
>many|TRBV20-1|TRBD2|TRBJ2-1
CSAPKLAGESINEQFF
TGCAGTGCGCCCAAACTAGCGGGAGAGTCTATCAATGAGCAGTTCTTC
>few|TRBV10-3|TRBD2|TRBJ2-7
CAISESKGTSYFEQYF
TGTGCCATCAGTGAGTCGAAAGGGACTAGCTATTTCGAGCAGTACTTC
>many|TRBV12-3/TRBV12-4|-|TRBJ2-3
CASSHLIPSTDTQYF
TGTGCCAGCAGTCATTTAATCCCAAGCACAGATACGCAGTATTTT
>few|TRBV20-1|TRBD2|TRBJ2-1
CSAPLGWVTSGSFNEQFF
TGCAGTGCTCCTTTGGGCTGGGTGACTAGCGGGAGTTTCAATGAGCAGTTCTTC
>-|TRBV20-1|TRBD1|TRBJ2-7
CSARVYGTGQYEQYF
TGCAGTGCTAGAGTTTATGGGACAGGGCAATACGAGCAGTACTTC
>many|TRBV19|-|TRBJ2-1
CASSGGEQFF
TGTGCCAGTAGCGGCGGTGAGCAGTTCTTC
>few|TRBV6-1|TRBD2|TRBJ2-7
CASSTAGGTYEQYF
TGTGCCAGCAGTACCGCGGGAGGGACCTACGAGCAGTACTTC
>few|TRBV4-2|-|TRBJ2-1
CASSQERTNNEQFF
TGTGCCAGCAGCCAGGAGAGGACTAACAATGAGCAGTTCTTC
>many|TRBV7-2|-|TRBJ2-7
CASSLAWYEQYF
TGTGCCAGCAGCTTAGCCTGGTACGAGCAGTACTTC
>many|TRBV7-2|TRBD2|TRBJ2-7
CASSSTGLGGAKTYEQYF
TGTGCCAGCAGCTCCACAGGGCTCGGGGGGGCTAAAACCTACGAGCAGTACTTC
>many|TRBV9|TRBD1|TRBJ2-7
CASSHGTGGPLEQYF
TGTGCCAGCAGTCACGGGACAGGGGGCCCTCTGGAGCAGTACTTC
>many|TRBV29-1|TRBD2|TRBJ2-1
CSVLSASGRANEQFF
TGCAGCGTCCTATCCGCTAGCGGGAGGGCGAATGAGCAGTTCTTC
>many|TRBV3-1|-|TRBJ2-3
CASSDWDHNTQYF
TGTGCCAGCAGCGATTGGGATCATAATACGCAGTATTTT
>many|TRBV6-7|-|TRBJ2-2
CASSYSLRNTGELFF
TGTGCCAGCAGTTACTCCCTACGTAACACCGGGGAGCTGTTTTTT
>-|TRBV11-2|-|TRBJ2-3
CASSSPSSGSTDTQYF
TGTGCCAGCAGCTCCCCTTCTAGTGGTAGCACAGATACGCAGTATTTT
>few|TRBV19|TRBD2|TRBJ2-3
CASSIVLPAGVPDTQYF
TGTGCCAGTAGTATAGTCCTTCCCGCGGGGGTACCAGATACGCAGTATTTT
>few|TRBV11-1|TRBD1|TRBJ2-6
CASSLPGTGGSGANVLTF
TGTGCCAGCAGCTTACCCGGGACAGGGGGATCTGGGGCCAACGTCCTGACTTTC